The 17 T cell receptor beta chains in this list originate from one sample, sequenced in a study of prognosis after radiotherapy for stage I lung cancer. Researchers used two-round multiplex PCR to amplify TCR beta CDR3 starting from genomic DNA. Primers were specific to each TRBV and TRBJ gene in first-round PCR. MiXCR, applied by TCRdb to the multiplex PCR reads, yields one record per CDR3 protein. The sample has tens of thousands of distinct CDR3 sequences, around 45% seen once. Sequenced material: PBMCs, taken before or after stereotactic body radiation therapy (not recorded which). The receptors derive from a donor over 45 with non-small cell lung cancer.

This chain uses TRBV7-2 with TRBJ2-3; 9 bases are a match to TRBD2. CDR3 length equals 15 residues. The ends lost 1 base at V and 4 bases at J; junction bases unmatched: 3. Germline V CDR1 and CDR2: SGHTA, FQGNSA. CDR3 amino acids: CASSLVGGGADTQYF. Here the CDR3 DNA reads TGTGCCAGCAGCTTAGTCGGCGGGGGGGCAGATACGCAGTATTTT.

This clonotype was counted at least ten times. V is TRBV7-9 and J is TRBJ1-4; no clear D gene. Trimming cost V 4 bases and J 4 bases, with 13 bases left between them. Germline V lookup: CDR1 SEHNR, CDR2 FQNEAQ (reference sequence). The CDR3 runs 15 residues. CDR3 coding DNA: TGTGCCAGCAGCTCAGGATCAGCTGTTAATGAAAAACTGTTTTTT. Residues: CASSSGSAVNEKLFF.

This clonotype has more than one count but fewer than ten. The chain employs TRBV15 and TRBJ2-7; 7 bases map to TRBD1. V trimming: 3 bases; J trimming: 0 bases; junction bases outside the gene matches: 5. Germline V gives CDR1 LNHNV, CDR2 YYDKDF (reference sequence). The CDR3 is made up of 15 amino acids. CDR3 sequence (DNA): TGTGCCACCAGCAGGGACAGGACAAACTCCTACGAGCAGTACTTC. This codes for CATSRDRTNSYEQYF. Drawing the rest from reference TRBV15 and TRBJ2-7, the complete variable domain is DAMVIQNPRYQVTQFGKPVTLSCSQTLNHNVMYWYQQKSSQAPKLLFHYYDKDFNNEADTPDNFQSRRPNTSFCFLDIRSPGLGDTAMYLCATSRDRTNSYEQYFGPGTRLTVT.

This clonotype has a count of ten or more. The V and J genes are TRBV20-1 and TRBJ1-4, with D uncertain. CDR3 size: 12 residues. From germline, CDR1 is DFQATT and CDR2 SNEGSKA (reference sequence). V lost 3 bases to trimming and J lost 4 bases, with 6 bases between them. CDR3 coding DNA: TGCAGTGCTAGTCCAGATAATGAAAAACTGTTTTTT. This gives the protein CSASPDNEKLFF.

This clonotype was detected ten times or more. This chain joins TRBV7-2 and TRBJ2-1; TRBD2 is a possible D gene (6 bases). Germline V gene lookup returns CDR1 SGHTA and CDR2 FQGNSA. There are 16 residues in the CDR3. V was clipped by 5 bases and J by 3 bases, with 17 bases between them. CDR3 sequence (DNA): TGTGCCAGCAGCGTCGAAGGGGAGGCCTACTACAATGAGCAGTTCTTC. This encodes CASSVEGEAYYNEQFF.

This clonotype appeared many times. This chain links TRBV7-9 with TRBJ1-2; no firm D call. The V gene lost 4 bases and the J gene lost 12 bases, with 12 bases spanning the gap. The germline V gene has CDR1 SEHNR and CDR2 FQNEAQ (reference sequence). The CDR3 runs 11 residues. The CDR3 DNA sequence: TGTGCCAGCAGCTCGGGGAAGGAAAACACCTTC. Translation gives CASSSGKENTF. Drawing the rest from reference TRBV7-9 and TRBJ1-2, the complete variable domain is DTGVSQNPRHKITKRGQNVTFRCDPISEHNRLYWYRQTLGQGPEFLTYFQNEAQLEKSRLLSDRFSAERPKGSFSTLEIQRTEQGDSAMYLCASSSGKENTFGSGTRLTVV.

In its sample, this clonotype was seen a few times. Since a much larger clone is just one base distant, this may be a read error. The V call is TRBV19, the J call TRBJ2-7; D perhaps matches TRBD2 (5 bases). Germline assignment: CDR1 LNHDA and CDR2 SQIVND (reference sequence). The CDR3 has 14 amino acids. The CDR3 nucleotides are TGTACCAGTAAAAATAGTGGGAGTAGAAGCGAGCAGTACTTC. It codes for CTSKNSGSRSEQYF. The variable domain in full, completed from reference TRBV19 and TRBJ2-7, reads DGGITQSPKYLFRKEGQNVTLSCEQNLNHDAMYWYRQDPGQGLRLIYYSQIVNDFQKGDIAEGYSVSREKKESFPLTVTSAQKNPTAFYLCTSKNSGSRSEQYFGPGTRLTVT.

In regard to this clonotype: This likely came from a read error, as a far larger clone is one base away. CDR3 protein: CASTLDGGLWPHHF. CDR3 nucleotide sequence: TGTGCCAGCACATTGGACGGGGGCCTATGGCCCCATCATTTT. This sequence joins TRBV6-4 and TRBJ1-5; a weak D match, TRBD1 (6 bases). The CDR3 is 14 residues long. Germline assignment: CDR1 MRHNA and CDR2 SNTAGT.

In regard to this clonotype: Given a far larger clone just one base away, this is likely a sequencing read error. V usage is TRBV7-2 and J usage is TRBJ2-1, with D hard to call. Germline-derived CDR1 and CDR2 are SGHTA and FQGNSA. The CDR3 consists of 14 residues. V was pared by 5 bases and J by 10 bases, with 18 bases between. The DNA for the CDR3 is TGTGCCAGCAGCCCCGACCAGGCTTGGTACGAGCAGTTCTTC. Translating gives CASSPDQAWYEQFF.

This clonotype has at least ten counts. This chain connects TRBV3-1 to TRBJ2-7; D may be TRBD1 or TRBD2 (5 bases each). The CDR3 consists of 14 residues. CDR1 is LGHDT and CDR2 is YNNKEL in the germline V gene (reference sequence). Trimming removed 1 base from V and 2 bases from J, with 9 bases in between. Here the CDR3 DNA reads TGTGCCAGCAGCCAAGGGGACCAAACCTACGAGCAGTACTTC. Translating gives CASSQGDQTYEQYF.

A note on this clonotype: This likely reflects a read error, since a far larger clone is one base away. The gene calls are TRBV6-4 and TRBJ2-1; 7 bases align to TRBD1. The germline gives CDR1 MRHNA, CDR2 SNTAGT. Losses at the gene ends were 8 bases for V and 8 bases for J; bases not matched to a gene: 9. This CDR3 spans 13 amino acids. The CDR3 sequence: CASSGQLMDEQFF. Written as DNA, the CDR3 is TGTGCCAGCTCGGGACAGTTAATGGATGAGCAGTTCTTC.

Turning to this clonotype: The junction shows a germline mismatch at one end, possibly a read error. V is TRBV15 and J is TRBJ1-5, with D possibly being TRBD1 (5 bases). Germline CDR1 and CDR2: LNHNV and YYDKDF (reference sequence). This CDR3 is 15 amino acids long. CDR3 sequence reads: CATSRSAQVNHPQHF. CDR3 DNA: TGTGCCACCAGCAGATCGGCACAGGTCAATCATCCCCAGCATTTT.

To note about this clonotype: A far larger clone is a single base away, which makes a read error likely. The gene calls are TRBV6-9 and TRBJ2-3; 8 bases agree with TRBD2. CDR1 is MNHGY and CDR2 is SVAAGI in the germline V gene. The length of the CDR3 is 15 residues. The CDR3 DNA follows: TGTGCCAGCAGTTTCGGGGGGGTCAGCACAGATACGAAGTATTTT. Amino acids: CASSFGGVSTDTKYF.

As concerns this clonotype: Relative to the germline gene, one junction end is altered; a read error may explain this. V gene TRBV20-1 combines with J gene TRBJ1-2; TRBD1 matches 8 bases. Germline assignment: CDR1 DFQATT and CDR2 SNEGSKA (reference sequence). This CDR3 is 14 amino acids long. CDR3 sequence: CSARDRLRNYGYTF. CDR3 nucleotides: TGCAGTGCCCGGGACAGGTTACGGAACTACGGCTACACCTTC.

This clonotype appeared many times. The CDR3 coding sequence is TGTGCCAGTAGTACCGCCGGGGTTGGAGAGACCCAGTACTTC. Protein sequence: CASSTAGVGETQYF. V usage is TRBV19 and J usage is TRBJ2-5; the D gene is possibly TRBD2 (5 bases). Germline loops: CDR1 LNHDA, CDR2 SQIVND (reference sequence). Trimming left V 4 bases short and J 4 bases short, with 13 bases between. The CDR3 runs to 14 residues.

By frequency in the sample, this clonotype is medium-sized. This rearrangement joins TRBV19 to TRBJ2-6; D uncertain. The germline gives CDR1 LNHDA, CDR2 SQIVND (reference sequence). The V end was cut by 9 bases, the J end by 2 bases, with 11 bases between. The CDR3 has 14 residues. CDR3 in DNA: TGTGCCAGCCTGGATGGGGCTGGGGCCAACGTCCTGACTTTC. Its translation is CASLDGAGANVLTF.

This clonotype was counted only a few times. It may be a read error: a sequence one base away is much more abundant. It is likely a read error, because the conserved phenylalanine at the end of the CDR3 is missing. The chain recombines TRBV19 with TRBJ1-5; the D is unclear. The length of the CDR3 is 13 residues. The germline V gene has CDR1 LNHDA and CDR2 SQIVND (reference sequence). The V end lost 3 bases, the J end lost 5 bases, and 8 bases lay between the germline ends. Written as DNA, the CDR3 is TGTGCCAGTAGTATCAAGGACGATCAGCCCCAGCATTCT. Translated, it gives CASSIKDDQPQHS.